The clone carrying this T cell receptor beta chain was seen many times. This sample is drawn from a study of T cells in Graves' hyperthyroidism and ophthalmopathy. Germline loops: CDR1 SEHNR, CDR2 FQNEAQ (reference sequence). Trimming took 3 bases from V and 9 from J, leaving 12 bases between them. The CDR3 runs to 13 residues. Amplified regions were TCR beta CDR3 sequences from RNA transcripts. A set of HTBI primers served as the primers for a first-round RT-PCR of the TCR CDR3. TCRdb reprocessed the multiplex PCR reads via MiXCR and lists one record per CDR3 protein. Among 490,000 or so distinct CDR3 sequences listed, about 20% were seen once.

The TCR was taken from a man aged 35-49 years with Graves' ophthalmopathy. The sample taken for sequencing was blood. The rearrangement joins TRBV7-9 to TRBJ2-1; D remains ambiguous. CDR3 amino acids: CASSLRWEGEQFF. DNA for the CDR3: TGTGCCAGCAGCTTGAGGTGGGAAGGTGAGCAGTTCTTC.